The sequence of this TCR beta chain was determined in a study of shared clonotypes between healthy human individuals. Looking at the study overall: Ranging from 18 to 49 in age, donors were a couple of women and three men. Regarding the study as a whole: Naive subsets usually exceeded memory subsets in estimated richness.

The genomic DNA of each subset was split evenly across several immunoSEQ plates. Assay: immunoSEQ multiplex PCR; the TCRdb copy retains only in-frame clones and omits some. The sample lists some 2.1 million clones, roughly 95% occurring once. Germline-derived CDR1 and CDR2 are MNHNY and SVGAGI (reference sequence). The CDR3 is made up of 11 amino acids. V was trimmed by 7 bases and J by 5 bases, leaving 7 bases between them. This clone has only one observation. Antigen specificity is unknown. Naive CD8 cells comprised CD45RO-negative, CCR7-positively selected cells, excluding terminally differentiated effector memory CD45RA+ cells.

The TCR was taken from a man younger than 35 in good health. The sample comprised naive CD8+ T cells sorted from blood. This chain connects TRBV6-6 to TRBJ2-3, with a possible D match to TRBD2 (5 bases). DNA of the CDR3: TGTGCCAGCACCGAGGGAGATACGCAGTATTTT. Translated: CASTEGDTQYF.